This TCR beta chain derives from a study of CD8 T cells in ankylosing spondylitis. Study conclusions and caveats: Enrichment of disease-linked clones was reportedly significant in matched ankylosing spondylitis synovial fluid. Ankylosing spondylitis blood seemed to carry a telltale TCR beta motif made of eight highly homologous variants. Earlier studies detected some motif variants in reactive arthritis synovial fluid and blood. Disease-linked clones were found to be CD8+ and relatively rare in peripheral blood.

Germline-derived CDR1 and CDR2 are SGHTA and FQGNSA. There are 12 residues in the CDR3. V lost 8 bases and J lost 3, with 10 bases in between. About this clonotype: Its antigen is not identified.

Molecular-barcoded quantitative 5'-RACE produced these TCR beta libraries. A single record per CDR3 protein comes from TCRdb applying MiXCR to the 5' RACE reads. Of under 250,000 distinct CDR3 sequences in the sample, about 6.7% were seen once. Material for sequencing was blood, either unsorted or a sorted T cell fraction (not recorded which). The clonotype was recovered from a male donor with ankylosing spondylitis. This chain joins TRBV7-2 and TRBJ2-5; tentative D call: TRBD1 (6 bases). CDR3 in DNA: TGTGCCAGCGTGGGGGCTGAAGAGACCCAGTACTTC. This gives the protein CASVGAEETQYF.